This T cell receptor beta chain was sequenced during a study of blood T cell repertoires in COVID-19. The authors' processing: Reference gene primer amplification yielded estimated nucleated cell counts. Measured with immunoSEQ multiplex PCR; TCRdb has only the in-frame clones, and not every one. V and J calls and clone size are copied from that table; D and trimming were computed from the DNA. The profile shows around 100,000 clones, roughly 72% of them singletons. The V gene's germline CDR1 is SGHTA and CDR2 FQGNSA. The CDR3 consists of 12 residues. V lost 1 base, J lost 6 bases, and 7 bases lay in between.

The V call is TRBV7-2, the J call TRBJ2-7; a weak D match, TRBD1 (6 bases). The clonotype originates from an elderly man with acute or convalescent COVID-19. Material for sequencing was peripheral blood. The CDR3 region has the DNA TGTGCCAGCAGCTTAGGAGGGGGCGAGCAGTACTTC. Protein: CASSLGGGEQYF.